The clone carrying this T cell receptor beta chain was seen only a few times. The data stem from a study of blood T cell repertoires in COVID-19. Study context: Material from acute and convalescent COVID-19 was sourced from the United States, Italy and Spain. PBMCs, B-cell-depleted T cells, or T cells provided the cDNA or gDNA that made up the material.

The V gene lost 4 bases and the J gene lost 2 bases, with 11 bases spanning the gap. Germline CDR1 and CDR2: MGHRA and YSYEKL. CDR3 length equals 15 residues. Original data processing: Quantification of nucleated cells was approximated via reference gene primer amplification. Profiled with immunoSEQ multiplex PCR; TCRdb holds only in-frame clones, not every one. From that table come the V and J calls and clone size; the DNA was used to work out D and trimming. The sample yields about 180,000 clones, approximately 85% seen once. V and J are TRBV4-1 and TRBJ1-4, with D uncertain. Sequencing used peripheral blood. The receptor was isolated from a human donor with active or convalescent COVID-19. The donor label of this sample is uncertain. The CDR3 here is CASSPGRNTNEKLFF. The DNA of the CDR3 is TGCGCCAGCAGCCCGGGGAGAAACACTAATGAAAAACTGTTTTTT.